These 10 T cell receptor beta chains came from one sample sequenced in a study of blood T cell repertoires in COVID-19. The data were produced by immunoSEQ multiplex PCR, yet TCRdb's version contains in-frame clones alone and is incomplete. The repertoire holds about 290,000 clones, with 86% as singletons. Sequencing input: peripheral blood. These receptor sequences come from a woman in her twenties or thirties with active or convalescent COVID-19.

The chain has TRBV27 and TRBJ1-2; D may be TRBD1 (6 bases). The CDR3 runs 15 residues. Trimming took 5 bases from V and 4 from J, leaving 17 bases between them. Germline V gene lookup returns CDR1 MNHEY and CDR2 SMNVEV (reference sequence). The CDR3, as DNA: TGTGCCAGCAGTCCCGGACAGATTGGGGGCTATGGCTACACCTTC. This sequence encodes CASSPGQIGGYGYTF.

V is TRBV5-6 and J is TRBJ2-7, with D hard to call. Per the germline V gene, CDR1 is SGHDT and CDR2 is YYEEEE. The V end lost 1 base, the J end lost 2 bases, and 13 bases lay between the germline ends. The CDR3 extends over 15 amino acids. The CDR3 nucleotides read TGTGCCAGCAGCTTGTACCCCCCGGTAACCTACGAGCAGTACTTC. Its protein product is CASSLYPPVTYEQYF.

This chain uses TRBV7-3 with TRBJ2-1, with 8 bases aligning to TRBD2. CDR1 is SGHTA and CDR2 is FQGTGA in the germline V gene. CDR3 length equals 16 residues. V was pared by 0 bases and J by 0 bases, with 1 base of the junction left unmatched. CDR3 DNA: TGTGCCAGCAGCTTAACTGGGACTAGCTCCTACAATGAGCAGTTCTTC. Its translation: CASSLTGTSSYNEQFF.

The rearrangement joins TRBV4-2 to TRBJ1-3, with TRBD1 matching over 10 bases. Germline CDR1 LGHNA, CDR2 YNFKEQ. Trimming at V came to 0 bases and at J to 1 base, leaving 12 bases not matched to a gene. CDR3 length: 20 residues. CDR3 sequence (DNA): TGTGCCAGCAGCCAAGAAAGGAAAGGGACAGGGGTTCGGTCTGGAAACACCATATATTTT. It is translated as CASSQERKGTGVRSGNTIYF.

This sequence joins TRBV11-2 and TRBJ1-2, with 10 positions matching TRBD1. Germline CDR1 SGHAT, CDR2 FQNNGV. The CDR3 is 15 residues long. V shed 4 bases and J 1 base; nucleotides not matched to a gene: 3. The CDR3 reads CASSYGTGDNYGYTF. Written as DNA, the CDR3 is TGTGCCAGCAGCTACGGGACAGGGGATAACTATGGCTACACCTTC.

The table lists this clone with a count of one. The chain employs TRBV7-8 and TRBJ2-2, with D perhaps matching TRBD2 (5 bases). The CDR3 length is 16 residues. Germline values: CDR1 SGHVS, CDR2 FQNEAQ. Trimming took 0 bases from V and 4 from J, leaving 12 bases between them. CDR3 sequence reads: CASSLASGEITGELFF. As DNA, the CDR3 is TGTGCCAGCAGCTTAGCGAGCGGTGAGATCACCGGGGAGCTGTTTTTT. The whole variable domain, filled in from reference TRBV7-8 and TRBJ2-2, reads GAGVSQSPRYKVAKRGQDVALRCDPISGHVSLFWYQQALGQGPEFLTYFQNEAQLDKSGLPSDRFFAERPEGSVSTLKIQRTQQEDSAVYLCASSLASGEITGELFFGEGSRLTVL.

A word on this clone: The junction and the germline gene differ at one end; a read error may be behind it. The chain couples TRBV10-2 to TRBJ1-2; D may be TRBD1 (5 bases). The CDR3 has 13 amino acids. Germline V gene lookup returns CDR1 WSHSY and CDR2 SAAADI. The CDR3 loop is CATSIGGFDGYTF. The CDR3 DNA reads TGCGCCACCAGTATCGGGGGTTTCGATGGCTACACCTTC.

The chain joins TRBV6-1 to TRBJ1-1, with D possibly TRBD1 on 5 matching bases. The V and J ends lost 2 bases and 4 bases respectively, with 14 bases between them. Germline V gene sequence: CDR1 MNHNS, CDR2 SASEGT. The CDR3 consists of 15 residues. CDR3 amino acids: CASSERGGRATEAFF. The DNA of the CDR3 is TGTGCCAGCAGTGAACGGGGGGGTAGGGCCACTGAAGCTTTCTTT.

The chain recombines TRBV7-2 with TRBJ2-2; 9 bases align to TRBD1. The V segment lost 5 bases and the J segment 6 bases; nucleotides outside the gene matches: 10. The V gene's germline CDR1 is SGHTA and CDR2 FQGNSA. The CDR3 loop spans 16 amino acids. CDR3 amino acids: CASSIRTGGDPGELFF. The CDR3 nucleotides are TGTGCCAGCAGCATTAGAACAGGGGGCGATCCCGGGGAGCTGTTTTTT.

The count of this clone is one. The chain's CDR3 is CASSRRGTGGNTIYF. CDR3 sequence (DNA): TGTGCCAGCAGCCGTCGAGGGACAGGGGGAAACACCATATATTTT. V gene TRBV3-1 (or the pseudogene TRBV3-2) combines with J gene TRBJ1-3, with 9 bases aligning to TRBD1. There are 15 residues in the CDR3. Germline lookup yields CDR1 LGHDT and CDR2 YNNKEL (reference sequence). The V segment lost 4 bases and the J segment 4 bases; nucleotides outside the gene matches: 5.